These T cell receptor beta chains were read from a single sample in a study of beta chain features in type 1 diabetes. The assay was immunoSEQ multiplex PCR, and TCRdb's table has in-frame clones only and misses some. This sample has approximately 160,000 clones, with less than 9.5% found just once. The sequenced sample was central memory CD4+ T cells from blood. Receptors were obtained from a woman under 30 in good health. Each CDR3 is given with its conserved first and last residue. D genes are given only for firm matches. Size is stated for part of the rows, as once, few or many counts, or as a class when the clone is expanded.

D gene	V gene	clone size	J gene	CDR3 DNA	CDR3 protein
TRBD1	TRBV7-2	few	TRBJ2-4	TGTGCCAGCAGCCGCGGACAGGGAAAAAAGTGGCACTTC	CASSRGQGKKWHF
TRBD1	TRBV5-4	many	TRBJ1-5	TGTGCCTATTCAGACAGGGGCAATCAGCCCCAGCATTTT	CAYSDRGNQPQHF
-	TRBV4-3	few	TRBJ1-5	TGCGCCAGCAGCCACCGGCCAGGGGACCAGCCCCAGCATTTT	CASSHRPGDQPQHF
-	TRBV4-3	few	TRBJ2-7	TGCGCCAGCAGCAACCGGGACACGGACTACGAGCAGTACTTC	CASSNRDTDYEQYF
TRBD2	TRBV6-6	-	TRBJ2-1	TGTGCCAGCAGTTATGGGACTAGCGGTAATGAGCAGTTCTTC	CASSYGTSGNEQFF
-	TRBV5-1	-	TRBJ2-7	TGCGCCAGCAGCTCCAGATCCTCCTACGAGCAGTACTTC	CASSSRSSYEQYF
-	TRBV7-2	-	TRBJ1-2	TGTGCCAGCAGCTTAGGAGGGAACTATGGCTACACCTTC	CASSLGGNYGYTF
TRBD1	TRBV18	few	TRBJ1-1	TGTGCCAGCTCACTAAAAGGGGACAGTGAAGCTTTCTTT	CASSLKGDSEAFF
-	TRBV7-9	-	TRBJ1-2	TGTGCCAGCAGCTTAGGACAGGTGAACTATGGCTACACCTTC	CASSLGQVNYGYTF
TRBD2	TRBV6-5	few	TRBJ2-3	TGTGCCAGCAGAAGTTCAGCGGGGGATACGCAGTATTTT	CASRSSAGDTQYF
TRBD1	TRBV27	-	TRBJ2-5	TGTGCCAGCAGTTTTAACAGGGGCCAAGAGACCCAGTACTTC	CASSFNRGQETQYF
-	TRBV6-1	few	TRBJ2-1	TGTGCCAGCAGTATCATTGGACGGAGGGAGCAGTTCTTC	CASSIIGRREQFF
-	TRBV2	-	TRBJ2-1	TGTGCCTCGTTCAGGGGCCTCTACAATGAGCAGTTCTTC	CASFRGLYNEQFF
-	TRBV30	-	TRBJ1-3	TGTGCCTGGAGTGTATCGGGAAACACCATATATTTT	CAWSVSGNTIYF
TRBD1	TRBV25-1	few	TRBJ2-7	TGTGCCAGCAGTGAATCCCGCGGGACAGGGACCTACGAGCAGTACTTC	CASSESRGTGTYEQYF
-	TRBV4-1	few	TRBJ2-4	TGCGCCAGCAGTAAACCGACCCCGCAGGAGGGTAACATTCAGTACTTC	CASSKPTPQEGNIQYF
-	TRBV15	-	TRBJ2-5	TGTGCCACCAGCCCACGTCTGCAGGGAACAGAGACCCAGTACTTC	CATSPRLQGTETQYF
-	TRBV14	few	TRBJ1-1	TGTGCCAGCAGCCCTAACAGGGTTGGCAGGAACACTGAAGCTTTCTTT	CASSPNRVGRNTEAFF
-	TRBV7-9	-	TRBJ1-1	TGTGCCAGCAGCCTACTTAAAGACACTGAAGCTTTCTTT	CASSLLKDTEAFF
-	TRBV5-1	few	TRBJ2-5	TGCGCCAGCAGCCTCGGGCTCACGGGGGGCCAGGAGACCCAGTACTTC	CASSLGLTGGQETQYF
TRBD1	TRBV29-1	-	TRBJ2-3	TGCAGCGTTAAACAGACAGGGAGAGGGGGCACAGATACGCAGTATTTT	CSVKQTGRGGTDTQYF
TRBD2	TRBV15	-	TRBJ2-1	TGTGCCACCAGCAGCGGACTAGCGGGAGATAATGAGCAGTTCTTC	CATSSGLAGDNEQFF
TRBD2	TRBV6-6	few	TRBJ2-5	TGTGCCAGCTTACTTAGCGGGGGACAAGAGACCCAGTACTTC	CASLLSGGQETQYF
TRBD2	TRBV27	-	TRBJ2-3	TGTGCCAGCAGTTTATCGGTACTAGCGAGGACAGATACGCAGTATTTT	CASSLSVLARTDTQYF
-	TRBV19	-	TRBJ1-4	TGTGCCAGTAGTCACCAGTCAACTAATGAAAAACTGTTTTTT	CASSHQSTNEKLFF
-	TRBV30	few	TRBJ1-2	TGTGCCTGGAGTGTACTCAGGGGCTATGGCTACACCTTC	CAWSVLRGYGYTF
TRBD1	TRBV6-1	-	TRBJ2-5	TGTGCCAGTGAATTCCAGGGGGCCTCCGAGACCCAGTACTTC	CASEFQGASETQYF
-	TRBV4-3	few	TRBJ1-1	TGCGCCAGCAGCCGATTAAGACAGAGTGAAGCTTTCTTT	CASSRLRQSEAFF
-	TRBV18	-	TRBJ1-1	TGTGCCAGCTCACCACCGGCGGGGTTCACTGAAGCTTTCTTT	CASSPPAGFTEAFF
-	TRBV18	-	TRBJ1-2	TGTGCCAGCTCACTTAGTACAGGGACGTCGGATGGCTACACCTTC	CASSLSTGTSDGYTF
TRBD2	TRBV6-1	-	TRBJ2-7	TGTGCCAGCAGCCTGGGACTAGCGGCCTACGAGCAGTACTTC	CASSLGLAAYEQYF
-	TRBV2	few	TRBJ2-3	TGTGCCAGCAGTGAACGGGGGAGAGGCACAGATACGCAGTATTTT	CASSERGRGTDTQYF
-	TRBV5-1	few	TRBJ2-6	TGCGCCAGCAGCTGGAGCTCTGGGGCCAACGTCCTGACTTTC	CASSWSSGANVLTF
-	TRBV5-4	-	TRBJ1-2	TGTGCCAGCAGCTTGGACAGGCCAGAGAAGGGCTACACCTTC	CASSLDRPEKGYTF
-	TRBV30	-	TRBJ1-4	TGTGCCTGGAGTGGGTCTAGGTCAACAACTAATGAAAAACTGTTTTTT	CAWSGSRSTTNEKLFF
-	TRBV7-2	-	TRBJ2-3	TGTGCCAGCAGCCCCCGGAGTCTAGGGGCAGATACGCAGTATTTT	CASSPRSLGADTQYF
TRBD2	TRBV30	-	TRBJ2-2	TGTGCCTGGAGTGTTTGGGAGGCCGGGACTAGCGGCGCCGGGGAGCTGTTTTTT	CAWSVWEAGTSGAGELFF
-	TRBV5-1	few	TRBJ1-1	TGCGCCAGCAGCCCAATGGGAGAGCCCACTGAAGCTTTCTTT	CASSPMGEPTEAFF
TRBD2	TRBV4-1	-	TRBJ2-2	TGCGCCAGCAGCCAATCGACTAGCGGAAGGAACACCGGGGAGCTGTTTTTT	CASSQSTSGRNTGELFF
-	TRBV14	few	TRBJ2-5	TGTGCCAGCAGCCTCGACAGCGCCTCTGGGACCCAGTACTTC	CASSLDSASGTQYF
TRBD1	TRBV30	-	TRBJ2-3	TGTGCCTGGAGTGTGGGACAGACGGATACGCAGTATTTT	CAWSVGQTDTQYF
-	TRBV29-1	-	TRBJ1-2	TGCAGCGCTGGACAGACTAACTATGGCTACACCTTC	CSAGQTNYGYTF
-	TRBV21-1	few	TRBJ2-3	TGTGCCAGCAGCAAACCCCAGGGGGCAGATACGCAGTATTTT	CASSKPQGADTQYF
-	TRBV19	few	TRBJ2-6	TGTGCCAGTAGTACGAGACAGTCTGGGGCCAACGTCCTGACTTTC	CASSTRQSGANVLTF
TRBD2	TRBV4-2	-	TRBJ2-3	TGTGCCAGCAGCCAAGGAACGGGCGGGAGGGCAACAGATACGCAGTATTTT	CASSQGTGGRATDTQYF
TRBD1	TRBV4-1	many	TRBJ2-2	TGCGCCAGCAGCTTCCACAGGGGGCTCGACGGGGAGCTGTTTTTT	CASSFHRGLDGELFF
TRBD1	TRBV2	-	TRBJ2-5	TGTGCCAGCAGGGGGGGACAGGCATGGGAGACCCAGTACTTC	CASRGGQAWETQYF
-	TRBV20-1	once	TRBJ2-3	TGCAGTGCCATCACAGATACGCAGTATTTT	CSAITDTQYF
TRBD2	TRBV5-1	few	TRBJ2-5	TGCGCCAGCAGCTTGGGTAGGACTAGCGGGGACCGGGAGACCCAGTACTTC	CASSLGRTSGDRETQYF